This T cell receptor (beta chain) derives from a study of vaccination effects on CD4 cells after COVID-19. General study results and limits: Few convalescent patients and no early post-infection timepoints were included in the study.

Using viral peptide pools, the ViraFEST assay grew out antigen-specific CD4+ T cells prior to sequencing. The culture ran for nine to ten days, and then CD4+ T cells were isolated. As their vaccination, participants received two doses of either BNT162b2 or mRNA-1273. For each well, a few million PBMC were cultured with 10 IU/ml IL-2 and roughly 9.8 ug/ml peptides. The CDR3 sequence is 16 residues long. Germline values: CDR1 KGHSH, CDR2 LQKENI. V lost 3 bases and J lost 4, with 16 bases in between. Concerning this clone itself: The antigen is unknown.

Sequencing used immunoSEQ multiplex PCR; TCRdb keeps in-frame clones, though not all of them. Of roughly 71,000 clones in the sample, 76% are singletons; the top ten hold more than 0.85%. This clonotype was obtained from a human donor who received a COVID-19 vaccine. The source was CD4+ T cells from PBMCs cultured with HCoV-OC43 spike peptides, collected after COVID-19 vaccination. Stated subset: HCoV-OC43 spike overlapping peptide pool stimulation. The chain joins TRBV18 to TRBJ1-3; maybe TRBD1 (6 bases). CDR3 sequence reads: CASSPGLQGSGNTIYF. Written as DNA, the CDR3 is TGTGCCAGCTCACCGGGGTTACAGGGATCAGGAAACACCATATATTTT.